The 2 T cell receptor beta chains reported below all come from one sample, sequenced in a study of beta chain features in type 1 diabetes. Every isolated RNA sample was fully reverse transcribed, so sequencing captured expressed TCRB transcripts. Clones were read by immunoSEQ multiplex PCR, and TCRdb kept only the in-frame ones, dropping some. The table lists hundreds of thousands of clones, around 15% of them singletons. The sample taken for sequencing was naive CD4+ T cells from blood. The receptors here all came from a man aged 18-30 years in good health.

DNA of the CDR3: TGCGCCAGCAGCTTCTCGACCCCTGGGGTTGAAGCTTTCTTT. Amino acid sequence: CASSFSTPGVEAFF. The chain carries TRBV5-1 and TRBJ1-1; D not certain. The CDR3 length is 14 residues. Germline CDR1 SGHRS, CDR2 YFSETQ. Trimming pared 2 bases from V and 7 bases from J, leaving 15 bases between.

This clone turned up a few times. V and J are TRBV7-9 and TRBJ1-4; 9 bases match TRBD1. The V segment lost 1 base and the J segment 3 bases; nucleotides outside the gene matches: 9. The CDR3 covers 18 residues. The germline CDR1 and CDR2 sequences are SEHNR and FQNEAQ (reference sequence). CDR3 region: CASSLGGTGNSPNEKLFF. CDR3 sequence (DNA): TGTGCCAGCAGCTTAGGTGGGACAGGGAACTCCCCTAATGAAAAACTGTTTTTT. Together with reference TRBV7-9 and TRBJ1-4, the CDR3 gives the full variable domain: DTGVSQNPRHKITKRGQNVTFRCDPISEHNRLYWYRQTLGQGPEFLTYFQNEAQLEKSRLLSDRFSAERPKGSFSTLEIQRTEQGDSAMYLCASSLGGTGNSPNEKLFFGSGTQLSVL.